The present entry profiles one T cell receptor beta chain with its context. J was trimmed by 7 bases and V by 6 bases; bases with no gene match: 8. The CDR3 covers 14 residues. The germline gives CDR1 SQVTM, CDR2 ANQGSEA. The data stem from a study of blood T cells in healthy people across ages. Primers used in a second PCR of roughly 6 to 11 cycles were a sample-barcoded 5' primer and a J-beta primer mix. From the 5' RACE reads, TCRdb called clonotypes with MiXCR, one entry per CDR3 protein. The table shows 850,000 or so distinct CDR3 sequences, with more than 25% occurring only once. The rearrangement joins TRBV29-1 to TRBJ2-1; 11 bases agree with TRBD1. The sequenced sample was blood. The origin of this receptor is a woman older than 75 in good health. CDR3 sequence: CSVATGTGGNEQFF. The CDR3 nucleotides are TGCAGCGTCGCTACCGGGACAGGGGGGAATGAGCAGTTCTTC.